Below, 3 T cell receptor beta chains from the same sample are listed, as sequenced in a study of OX40 agonist ivuxolimab in advanced cancers. Profiled with immunoSEQ multiplex PCR; TCRdb holds only in-frame clones, not every one. The table lists 73,000 or so clones, around 86% of them singletons. This material consisted of CD4+ or CD8+ T cells sorted from blood, taken in a trial of the OX40 agonist ivuxolimab. These receptor sequences come from an adult with an advanced solid tumor such as melanoma, head and neck, liver or kidney cancer.

The sample holds one count of this clone. The V and J genes are TRBV5-1 and TRBJ1-3; no clear D gene. V lost 4 bases and J 0 bases, leaving 14 bases between the germline ends. Germline values: CDR1 SGHRS, CDR2 YFSETQ. This CDR3 spans 16 amino acids. The CDR3 region has the DNA TGCGCCAGCAGCCCACGCTGGGGAGACTCTGGAAACACCATATATTTT. This encodes CASSPRWGDSGNTIYF.

The chain recombines TRBV6-6 with TRBJ1-5; 8 bases map to TRBD1. The CDR3 runs to 15 residues. Germline assignment: CDR1 MNHNY and CDR2 SVGAGI (reference sequence). The ends lost 4 bases at V and 3 bases at J; junction bases unmatched: 5. CDR3 in DNA: TGTGCCAGCAGTTCCCCGGACAGGGCCAATCAGCCCCAGCATTTT. Its protein is CASSSPDRANQPQHF.

A single count supports this clone. This CDR3 reads CASRSQGIAGNTIYF. Here the CDR3 DNA reads TGTGCCAGCAGATCTCAGGGGATCGCTGGAAACACCATATATTTT. J is TRBJ1-3 and V is TRBV28; D is perhaps TRBD1 (6 bases). CDR3 size: 15 residues. V dropped 6 bases and J dropped 2 bases, with 14 bases sitting between them. The germline CDR1 and CDR2 sequences are MDHEN and SYDVKM.